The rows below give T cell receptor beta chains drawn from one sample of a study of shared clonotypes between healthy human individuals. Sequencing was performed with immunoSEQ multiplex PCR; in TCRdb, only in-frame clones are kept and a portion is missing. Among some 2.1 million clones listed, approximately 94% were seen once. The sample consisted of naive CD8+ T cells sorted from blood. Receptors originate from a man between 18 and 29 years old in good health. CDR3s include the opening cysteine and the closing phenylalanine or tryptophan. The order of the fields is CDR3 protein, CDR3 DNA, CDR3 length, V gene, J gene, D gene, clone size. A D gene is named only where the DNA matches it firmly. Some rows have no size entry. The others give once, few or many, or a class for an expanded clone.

cdr3_aa: CASSYSTGGWYGYTF
cdr3_nt: TGTGCCAGCAGTTACTCGACGGGGGGCTGGTATGGCTACACCTTC
cdr3_length: 15
v_call: TRBV6-5
j_call: TRBJ1-2
d_call: .
clone_size: .

cdr3_aa: CASSALDRSSYEQYF
cdr3_nt: TGTGCCAGCAGTGCGTTGGACAGGAGTTCCTACGAGCAGTACTTC
cdr3_length: 15
v_call: TRBV25-1
j_call: TRBJ2-7
d_call: TRBD1
clone_size: .

cdr3_aa: CASSPSFGANQPQHF
cdr3_nt: TGTGCCAGCAGCCCCTCTTTCGGGGCCAATCAGCCCCAGCATTTT
cdr3_length: 15
v_call: TRBV7-2
j_call: TRBJ1-5
d_call: .
clone_size: once

cdr3_aa: CASSYSGTEYGYTF
cdr3_nt: TGTGCCAGCAGTTACTCGGGGACAGAGTATGGCTACACCTTC
cdr3_length: 14
v_call: TRBV6-6
j_call: TRBJ1-2
d_call: TRBD1
clone_size: .

cdr3_aa: CASSLPGTGTNSPLHF
cdr3_nt: TGTGCCAGCAGCTTGCCTGGGACAGGGACTAATTCACCCCTCCACTTT
cdr3_length: 16
v_call: TRBV5-4
j_call: TRBJ1-6
d_call: TRBD1
clone_size: .

cdr3_aa: CASSQDVIWTDSYNEQFF
cdr3_nt: TGCGCCAGCAGCCAAGATGTAATTTGGACCGACTCCTACAATGAGCAGTTCTTC
cdr3_length: 18
v_call: TRBV4-3
j_call: TRBJ2-1
d_call: .
clone_size: .

cdr3_aa: CASPSLEGRTDTQYF
cdr3_nt: TGTGCCAGCCCCTCCTTAGAAGGGCGCACAGATACGCAGTATTTT
cdr3_length: 15
v_call: TRBV5-4
j_call: TRBJ2-3
d_call: .
clone_size: .

cdr3_aa: CASSNRGFPYEQYF
cdr3_nt: TGTGCCAGCAGCAACAGGGGGTTCCCCTACGAGCAGTACTTC
cdr3_length: 14
v_call: TRBV6-1
j_call: TRBJ2-7
d_call: TRBD1
clone_size: .

cdr3_aa: CASSLARLAGAAAGELFF
cdr3_nt: TGTGCCAGCAGCTTGGCTCGACTAGCGGGAGCGGCCGCCGGGGAGCTGTTTTTT
cdr3_length: 18
v_call: TRBV5-6
j_call: TRBJ2-2
d_call: TRBD2
clone_size: .

cdr3_aa: CASSVGGGVHNEQFF
cdr3_nt: TGTGCCAGCAGCGTAGGTGGGGGGGTACATAATGAGCAGTTCTTC
cdr3_length: 15
v_call: TRBV9
j_call: TRBJ2-1
d_call: TRBD2
clone_size: .

cdr3_aa: CSVRDRENPEQFF
cdr3_nt: TGCAGCGTACGGGACAGGGAAAATCCTGAGCAGTTCTTC
cdr3_length: 13
v_call: TRBV29-1
j_call: TRBJ2-1
d_call: TRBD1
clone_size: .

cdr3_aa: CASSLAQGDWTEAFF
cdr3_nt: TGTGCCAGCAGCTTAGCTCAGGGAGACTGGACTGAAGCTTTCTTT
cdr3_length: 15
v_call: TRBV7-9
j_call: TRBJ1-1
d_call: .
clone_size: .

cdr3_aa: CASSGGVNTEAFF
cdr3_nt: TGCGCCAGCAGTGGGGGAGTGAACACTGAAGCTTTCTTT
cdr3_length: 13
v_call: TRBV10-1
j_call: TRBJ1-1
d_call: .
clone_size: .

cdr3_aa: CASSAVGQGRNYGYTF
cdr3_nt: TGTGCCAGCAGTGCCGTCGGACAGGGGCGCAACTATGGCTACACCTTC
cdr3_length: 16
v_call: TRBV27
j_call: TRBJ1-2
d_call: TRBD1
clone_size: .

cdr3_aa: CASSPGTAPYEQYF
cdr3_nt: TGTGCCAGCAGCCCTGGGACAGCCCCCTACGAGCAGTACTTC
cdr3_length: 14
v_call: TRBV4-2
j_call: TRBJ2-7
d_call: TRBD1
clone_size: once

cdr3_aa: CASSLSGGTNTEAFF
cdr3_nt: TGTGCCAGCAGCTTAAGTGGGGGTACGAACACTGAAGCTTTCTTT
cdr3_length: 15
v_call: TRBV7-3
j_call: TRBJ1-1
d_call: .
clone_size: .

cdr3_aa: CASSVGTVYGYTF
cdr3_nt: TGTGCCAGCAGTGTCGGGACAGTCTATGGCTACACCTTC
cdr3_length: 13
v_call: TRBV2
j_call: TRBJ1-2
d_call: TRBD1
clone_size: .

cdr3_aa: CASSERSLTYEQYF
cdr3_nt: TGTGCCAGCAGTGAACGTTCCCTAACCTACGAGCAGTACTTC
cdr3_length: 14
v_call: TRBV6-1
j_call: TRBJ2-7
d_call: .
clone_size: .

cdr3_aa: CASSVGGNLIYEQYF
cdr3_nt: TGTGCCAGCAGCGTAGGAGGGAACCTAATCTACGAGCAGTACTTC
cdr3_length: 15
v_call: TRBV9
j_call: TRBJ2-7
d_call: .
clone_size: .

cdr3_aa: CASSLDHGEDTQYF
cdr3_nt: TGTGCCAGCAGCTTAGATCACGGGGAAGATACGCAGTATTTT
cdr3_length: 14
v_call: TRBV11-2
j_call: TRBJ2-3
d_call: .
clone_size: .

cdr3_aa: CASSLNRVETQYF
cdr3_nt: TGTGCCAGCAGCTTAAACAGGGTTGAGACCCAGTACTTC
cdr3_length: 13
v_call: TRBV13
j_call: TRBJ2-5
d_call: .
clone_size: once

cdr3_aa: CASRTSGRLYEQYF
cdr3_nt: TGTGCCAGTAGAACTAGCGGGAGGCTATACGAGCAGTACTTC
cdr3_length: 14
v_call: TRBV19
j_call: TRBJ2-7
d_call: TRBD2
clone_size: .

cdr3_aa: CASSLLARGELFF
cdr3_nt: TGTGCCAGCAGCTTACTAGCTCGGGGGGAGCTGTTTTTT
cdr3_length: 13
v_call: TRBV13
j_call: TRBJ2-2
d_call: .
clone_size: .

cdr3_aa: CASSRTGGTDTQYF
cdr3_nt: TGTGCCAGCAGCCGGACAGGAGGCACAGATACGCAGTATTTT
cdr3_length: 14
v_call: TRBV7-3
j_call: TRBJ2-3
d_call: TRBD1
clone_size: .

cdr3_aa: CASSETGSNEKLFF
cdr3_nt: TGTGCCAGCAGCGAGACAGGGAGTAATGAAAAACTGTTTTTT
cdr3_length: 14
v_call: TRBV9
j_call: TRBJ1-4
d_call: TRBD1
clone_size: .

cdr3_aa: CASSPFTGGYTF
cdr3_nt: TGTGCCAGCAGCCCTTTTACCGGCGGCTACACCTTC
cdr3_length: 12
v_call: TRBV4-2
j_call: TRBJ1-2
d_call: .
clone_size: .

cdr3_aa: CAIGPEGPSGNTIYF
cdr3_nt: TGTGCCATCGGACCCGAGGGCCCCTCTGGAAACACCATATATTTT
cdr3_length: 15
v_call: TRBV10-3
j_call: TRBJ1-3
d_call: .
clone_size: .

cdr3_aa: CASSDTGTGLYEQYF
cdr3_nt: TGTGCCAGCAGCGACACCGGGACAGGGCTCTACGAGCAGTACTTC
cdr3_length: 15
v_call: TRBV13
j_call: TRBJ2-7
d_call: TRBD1
clone_size: .

cdr3_aa: CASSSSGGGIGSPLHF
cdr3_nt: TGTGCCAGCAGCTCCTCGGGAGGGGGCATCGGTTCACCCCTCCACTTT
cdr3_length: 16
v_call: TRBV11-2
j_call: TRBJ1-6
d_call: TRBD1
clone_size: .

cdr3_aa: CASSQDTTSENNEQFF
cdr3_nt: TGCGCCAGCAGCCAAGATACGACTAGCGAAAACAATGAGCAGTTCTTC
cdr3_length: 16
v_call: TRBV4-3
j_call: TRBJ2-1
d_call: TRBD2
clone_size: .

cdr3_aa: CASSRNLNEKLFF
cdr3_nt: TGTGCCAGCAGCAGGAACTTAAATGAAAAACTGTTTTTT
cdr3_length: 13
v_call: TRBV7-9
j_call: TRBJ1-4
d_call: .
clone_size: .

cdr3_aa: CAWSMTSRYRTFSTDTQYF
cdr3_nt: TGTGCCTGGAGTATGACTAGCAGATACAGAACTTTTAGCACAGATACGCAGTATTTT
cdr3_length: 19
v_call: TRBV30
j_call: TRBJ2-3
d_call: TRBD2
clone_size: .

cdr3_aa: CASSDEPLGEKLFF
cdr3_nt: TGCGCCAGCAGTGATGAGCCTCTGGGTGAAAAACTGTTTTTT
cdr3_length: 14
v_call: TRBV10-2
j_call: TRBJ1-4
d_call: .
clone_size: .

cdr3_aa: CASSLGGHGQETQYF
cdr3_nt: TGTGCCAGCAGCCTAGGGGGACATGGTCAAGAGACCCAGTACTTC
cdr3_length: 15
v_call: TRBV11-3
j_call: TRBJ2-5
d_call: .
clone_size: .

cdr3_aa: CASSQPPADRETYGYTF
cdr3_nt: TGTGCCAGCAGCCAGCCCCCGGCGGACAGAGAAACCTATGGCTACACCTTC
cdr3_length: 17
v_call: TRBV16
j_call: TRBJ1-2
d_call: .
clone_size: .

cdr3_aa: CAWGGSRKPYGYTF
cdr3_nt: TGTGCCTGGGGGGGAAGTAGAAAGCCCTATGGCTACACCTTC
cdr3_length: 14
v_call: TRBV30
j_call: TRBJ1-2
d_call: .
clone_size: .

cdr3_aa: CASSPITVSYNEQFF
cdr3_nt: TGTGCCAGCAGCCCGATCACAGTCTCCTACAATGAGCAGTTCTTC
cdr3_length: 15
v_call: TRBV28
j_call: TRBJ2-1
d_call: .
clone_size: once

cdr3_aa: CASSLASERDEKLFF
cdr3_nt: TGTGCCAGCAGCTTGGCCTCCGAGAGGGATGAAAAACTGTTTTTT
cdr3_length: 15
v_call: TRBV5-8
j_call: TRBJ1-4
d_call: .
clone_size: .

cdr3_aa: CATSTRGQGNTEAFF
cdr3_nt: TGTGCCACCAGCACACGGGGGCAGGGGAACACTGAAGCTTTCTTT
cdr3_length: 15
v_call: TRBV15
j_call: TRBJ1-1
d_call: .
clone_size: .

cdr3_aa: CASSTGGAGIQYF
cdr3_nt: TGTGCCAGCAGTACAGGGGGCGCGGGCATTCAGTACTTC
cdr3_length: 13
v_call: TRBV6-5
j_call: TRBJ2-4
d_call: TRBD1
clone_size: .

cdr3_aa: CASSIRTGYGYTF
cdr3_nt: TGTGCCAGTAGTATAAGGACTGGCTATGGCTACACCTTC
cdr3_length: 13
v_call: TRBV19
j_call: TRBJ1-2
d_call: .
clone_size: few

cdr3_aa: CASSAGGDYTF
cdr3_nt: TGTGCCAGCAGCGCAGGGGGAGACTACACCTTC
cdr3_length: 11
v_call: TRBV9
j_call: TRBJ1-2
d_call: TRBD1
clone_size: .

cdr3_aa: CASSGDRGNTIYF
cdr3_nt: TGTGCCAGCAGCGGCGACAGGGGAAACACCATATATTTT
cdr3_length: 13
v_call: TRBV9
j_call: TRBJ1-3
d_call: .
clone_size: once

cdr3_aa: CASSLDQTSGRRDTDTQYF
cdr3_nt: TGTGCCAGCAGCTTAGATCAAACTAGCGGGAGGAGGGACACAGATACGCAGTATTTT
cdr3_length: 19
v_call: TRBV11-3
j_call: TRBJ2-3
d_call: TRBD2
clone_size: once

cdr3_aa: CASSLYRDEQYF
cdr3_nt: TGTGCCAGCAGCCTGTACAGGGACGAGCAGTACTTC
cdr3_length: 12
v_call: TRBV5-6
j_call: TRBJ2-7
d_call: .
clone_size: .

cdr3_aa: CASSYPGLATYEQYF
cdr3_nt: TGTGCCAGCAGTTACCCGGGACTAGCCACCTACGAGCAGTACTTC
cdr3_length: 15
v_call: TRBV6-6
j_call: TRBJ2-7
d_call: TRBD2
clone_size: .

cdr3_aa: CASSVRDSTYEQYF
cdr3_nt: TGTGCCAGCAGTGTAAGGGACAGTACCTACGAGCAGTACTTC
cdr3_length: 14
v_call: TRBV27
j_call: TRBJ2-7
d_call: TRBD1
clone_size: once

cdr3_aa: CASRTTNEKLFF
cdr3_nt: TGTGCCAGCAGGACAACTAATGAAAAACTGTTTTTT
cdr3_length: 12
v_call: TRBV2
j_call: TRBJ1-4
d_call: .
clone_size: .

cdr3_aa: CASSLHGSGADTQYF
cdr3_nt: TGTGCCAGCAGCTTACACGGGAGTGGAGCAGATACGCAGTATTTT
cdr3_length: 15
v_call: TRBV7-2
j_call: TRBJ2-3
d_call: .
clone_size: .

cdr3_aa: CASSLEVAGGYNEQFF
cdr3_nt: TGTGCCAGCAGCTTAGAGGTAGCGGGAGGCTACAATGAGCAGTTCTTC
cdr3_length: 16
v_call: TRBV7-8
j_call: TRBJ2-1
d_call: TRBD2
clone_size: .

cdr3_aa: CSVETGGAAETQYF
cdr3_nt: TGCAGCGTTGAGACAGGGGGCGCGGCTGAGACCCAGTACTTC
cdr3_length: 14
v_call: TRBV29-1
j_call: TRBJ2-5
d_call: TRBD1
clone_size: .

cdr3_aa: CASSRDREGFTEAFF
cdr3_nt: TGTGCCAGCAGCCGAGACAGGGAAGGATTCACTGAAGCTTTCTTT
cdr3_length: 15
v_call: TRBV28
j_call: TRBJ1-1
d_call: TRBD1
clone_size: .

cdr3_aa: CASSEAPGSNEQFF
cdr3_nt: TGTGCCAGCAGTGAAGCGCCTGGTTCTAATGAGCAGTTCTTC
cdr3_length: 14
v_call: TRBV2
j_call: TRBJ2-1
d_call: .
clone_size: .

cdr3_aa: CASTLGTGRNNEQFF
cdr3_nt: TGTGCCAGCACCCTCGGGACAGGGAGAAACAATGAGCAGTTCTTC
cdr3_length: 15
v_call: TRBV6-6
j_call: TRBJ2-1
d_call: TRBD1
clone_size: .